What follows are 30 T cell receptor beta chains derived from one specimen sequenced in a study of shared clonotypes between healthy human individuals. Here immunoSEQ multiplex PCR was the method, and the copy in TCRdb shows in-frame clones only, minus some. The sample contains 1,400,000 or so clones, 98% of which appear only once. Material: naive CD4+ T cells sorted from blood. The subset was: CD45RA+ positively selected. The origin of the receptors is a man aged 30-40 years in good health.

J is TRBJ2-1 and V is TRBV5-1; 8 bases agree with TRBD2. The CDR3 has 14 amino acids. From germline, CDR1 is SGHRS and CDR2 YFSETQ. After removal of 2 bases from V and 5 bases from J, the junction contained 3 bases not matched to a gene. CDR3: CASSFGTSNNEQFF. The CDR3 DNA sequence: TGCGCCAGCAGCTTTGGGACTAGTAACAATGAGCAGTTCTTC.

The chain has TRBV18 and TRBJ2-7; D might be TRBD2 (5 bases). Trimming stripped 3 bases from V and 0 bases from J, with 24 bases between. CDR1 is KGHSH and CDR2 is LQKENI in the germline V gene. This CDR3 comprises 19 residues. CDR3 sequence reads: CASSPLGPRLPRASYEQYF. The CDR3 region has the DNA TGTGCCAGCTCACCCCTAGGGCCTAGACTACCCCGGGCCTCCTACGAGCAGTACTTC.

The J gene is TRBJ2-3, the V gene TRBV11-2; D is undetermined. CDR1 and CDR2 (germline): SGHAT, FQNNGV. Trimming cost V 5 bases and J 2 bases, with 20 bases left between them. The CDR3 spans 17 residues. The CDR3 DNA reads TGTGCCAGCAGCCGAGGAGCCGTCAAACCTCCCACAGATACGCAGTATTTT. It translates to CASSRGAVKPPTDTQYF.

This clone was seen a single time. One junction end disagrees with the germline gene, perhaps due to a read error. The rearrangement uses TRBV7-9 and TRBJ2-7; D ambiguous. Germline V gene lookup returns CDR1 SEHNR and CDR2 FQNEAQ (reference sequence). The CDR3 extends over 12 amino acids. DNA for the CDR3: TGTGCCAGCAGCTTAGATCCTTACGGGCAGTACTTC. Its protein product is CASSLDPYGQYF.

The chain links TRBV6-6 to TRBJ1-3; 10 bases match TRBD1. J lost 5 bases, V lost 4 bases, and 5 bases had no gene match. CDR1 is MNHNY and CDR2 is SVGAGI in the germline V gene (reference sequence). The CDR3 sequence is 15 residues long. The CDR3 protein is CASSSDRGPRNTIYF. In DNA, the CDR3 is TGTGCCAGCAGTTCAGACAGGGGGCCTAGAAACACCATATATTTT.

This sequence joins TRBV27 and TRBJ1-2; 9 positions agree with TRBD1. This CDR3 has 16 residues. After removal of 4 bases from V and 4 bases from J, the junction contained 10 bases not matched to a gene. Germline values: CDR1 MNHEY, CDR2 SMNVEV (reference sequence). The CDR3 DNA reads as TGTGCCAGCAGTTCTTACAGGGGGCGAGGTTCCTATGGCTACACCTTC. Translated, it gives CASSSYRGRGSYGYTF.

The genes are TRBV6-6 and TRBJ1-2; 7 bases line up with TRBD1. The V segment lost 8 bases and the J segment 8 bases; nucleotides outside the gene matches: 8. Germline values: CDR1 MNHNY, CDR2 SVGAGI (reference sequence). The CDR3 has 12 amino acids. In nucleotides, the CDR3 is TGTGCCAGCGTTGACAGGGTGGGCGGCTACACCTTC. Translated, it gives CASVDRVGGYTF.

The V and J genes are TRBV14 and TRBJ2-1; D not certain. Germline CDR1 SGHDN, CDR2 FVKESK. The V end was cut by 0 bases, the J end by 10 bases, with 7 bases between. There are 12 residues in the CDR3. CDR3 DNA sequence: TGTGCCAGCAGCCAAGATATGACAGAGCAGTTCTTC. This codes for CASSQDMTEQFF.

Concerning this clone: This CDR3 is also generated by other DNA sequences in the sample. The chain recombines TRBV28 with TRBJ2-7; D unresolved. The CDR3 loop spans 14 amino acids. CDR1 and CDR2 from the germline V gene are MDHEN and SYDVKM. V lost 2 bases and J lost 0, with 8 bases in between. The DNA of the CDR3 is TGTGCCAGCAGTTTAGAGGCGAACTCCTACGAGCAGTACTTC. Translation: CASSLEANSYEQYF.

Only one count was recorded for this clone. The rearrangement uses TRBV7-2 and TRBJ2-5; D not resolved. CDR1 is SGHTA and CDR2 is FQGNSA in the germline V gene. The CDR3 contains 13 residues. Trimming stripped 5 bases from V and 5 bases from J, with 12 bases between. The CDR3 here is CASSLRNLETQYF. CDR3 coding DNA: TGTGCCAGCAGCCTACGGAATCTGGAGACCCAGTACTTC.

The gene calls are TRBV5-4 and TRBJ2-7; D call uncertain. Trimming removed 4 bases at V and 3 bases at J, with 5 bases between. CDR1 is SGHNT and CDR2 is YYREEE in the germline V gene (reference sequence). This CDR3 is built from 11 residues. CDR3 sequence (DNA): TGTGCCAGCAGCACTGTCTACGAGCAGTACTTC. It codes for CASSTVYEQYF.

This clone has a handful of counts. The CDR3 nucleotides read TGTGCCAGCAGTTTCGACAGCTACAATGAGCAGTTCTTC. Its protein is CASSFDSYNEQFF. The chain has TRBV6-6 and TRBJ2-1, with TRBD1 as a possible D gene (5 bases). Trimming cost V 4 bases and J 3 bases, with 7 bases left between them. The CDR3 totals 13 residues. Looked up from germline, CDR1 is MNHNY and CDR2 is SVGAGI (reference sequence).

The genes are TRBV11-3 and TRBJ2-3; 7 bases agree with TRBD1. The J segment lost 4 bases and the V segment lost 5 bases, leaving 9 bases of the junction unmatched. CDR1 is SGHNT, CDR2 YENEEA, per germline. The CDR3 covers 15 residues. The CDR3 nucleotides read TGTGCCAGCAGCCAGCGACAGGGTGTCGCAGATACGCAGTATTTT. This encodes CASSQRQGVADTQYF. Combining the CDR3 with reference TRBV11-3 and TRBJ2-3 gives the whole variable domain EAGVVQSPRYKIIEKKQPVAFWCNPISGHNTLYWYLQNLGQGPELLIRYENEEAVDDSQLPKDRFSAERLKGVDSTLKIQPAELGDSAVYLCASSQRQGVADTQYFGPGTRLTVL.

This chain joins TRBV7-8 and TRBJ1-2; TRBD1 is a possible D gene (6 bases). V dropped 4 bases and J dropped 1 base, with 16 bases sitting between them. The CDR3 is made up of 16 amino acids. Germline V gene lookup returns CDR1 SGHVS and CDR2 FQNEAQ. The CDR3 reads CASSWRGTQFNYGYTF. DNA of the CDR3: TGTGCCAGCAGCTGGCGGGGGACACAATTTAACTATGGCTACACCTTC.

This sequence joins TRBV6-5 and TRBJ2-4, with D uncertain. The germline V gene has CDR1 MNHEY and CDR2 SVGAGI. The V and J ends lost 4 bases and 2 bases respectively, with 12 bases between them. The CDR3 runs to 15 residues. The CDR3 coding sequence is TGTGCCAGCAGTTCTCCCGCAGGTCCCAAAAACATTCAGTACTTC. Its translation: CASSSPAGPKNIQYF.

This rearrangement joins TRBV27 to TRBJ2-5; D is unresolved. The V and J ends lost 3 bases and 4 bases respectively, with 15 bases between them. Germline loops: CDR1 MNHEY, CDR2 SMNVEV (reference sequence). CDR3 length: 15 amino acids. The CDR3 region has the DNA TGTGCCAGCAGTTTCTACCCGGTGGGCGCAGAGACCCAGTACTTC. Its protein is CASSFYPVGAETQYF.

This chain links TRBV9 with TRBJ2-1; unclear D gene. V lost 4 bases, J lost 10 bases, and 18 bases lay in between. Per germline, CDR1 SGDLS and CDR2 YYNGEE. CDR3 length equals 14 residues. The DNA of the CDR3 is TGTGCCAGCAGCCAAGGAGTCCAGTGGTGGGAGCAGTTCTTC. It encodes CASSQGVQWWEQFF.

The chain combines TRBV11-3 with TRBJ2-3, with D uncertain. Per germline, CDR1 SGHNT and CDR2 YENEEA. The CDR3 extends over 13 amino acids. V shed 5 bases and J shed 4 bases, with 10 bases lying between them. CDR3 in amino acids: CASSPGNADTQYF. For the CDR3, the DNA is TGTGCCAGCAGCCCCGGCAACGCAGATACGCAGTATTTT.

The V gene is TRBV2, the J gene TRBJ1-2; D not certain. The ends were cut back, 6 bases at V and 8 bases at J, with 10 bases in the middle. Germline values: CDR1 SNHLY, CDR2 FYNNEI. The CDR3 length is 11 residues. The CDR3 bases are TGTGCCAGCAGAGGTGAAGGGGGCTACACCTTC. Translating it yields CASRGEGGYTF.

In its sample, this clone was seen once. The rearrangement joins TRBV7-2 to TRBJ2-4; D unclear. Germline CDR1 is SGHTA and CDR2 is FQGNSA. The CDR3 length is 13 residues. The V end was cut by 0 bases, the J end by 5 bases, with 5 bases between. CDR3 sequence (DNA): TGTGCCAGCAGCTTAGCTGGGGAAAACATTCAGTACTTC. Its translation is CASSLAGENIQYF.

The V call is TRBV11-2, the J call TRBJ2-7; D is possibly TRBD1 (6 bases). This CDR3 spans 17 amino acids. Trimming removed 2 bases at V and 2 bases at J, with 19 bases between. The V gene's germline CDR1 is SGHAT and CDR2 FQNNGV. This chain's CDR3 is CASSLRPRQDLTYEQYF. The CDR3 DNA reads TGTGCCAGCAGCTTACGACCCAGACAGGACCTTACCTACGAGCAGTACTTC.

V and J are TRBV9 and TRBJ2-7; TRBD1 or TRBD2 may be the D gene (5 bases each). Germline CDR1 SGDLS, CDR2 YYNGEE. This CDR3 contains 15 residues. V was clipped by 0 bases and J by 4 bases, with 14 bases between them. This CDR3 is CASSVAPSEGYEQYF. For the CDR3, the DNA is TGTGCCAGCAGCGTAGCTCCGAGTGAGGGGTACGAGCAGTACTTC.

The chain combines TRBV5-6 with TRBJ2-5; tentatively, D is TRBD1 (6 bases). This CDR3 contains 16 residues. V lost 2 bases and J lost 0, with 14 bases in between. Germline V gene lookup returns CDR1 SGHDT and CDR2 YYEEEE. CDR3 coding DNA: TGTGCCAGCAGCTTTCGAGGACAGAGGTACCAAGAGACCCAGTACTTC. This translates into CASSFRGQRYQETQYF. The full variable domain, in which reference TRBV5-6 and TRBJ2-5 provide the parts outside the CDR3, is DAGVTQSPTHLIKTRGQQVTLRCSPKSGHDTVSWYQQALGQGPQFIFQYYEEEERQRGNFPDRFSGHQFPNYSSELNVNALLLGDSALYLCASSFRGQRYQETQYFGPGTRLLVL.

V usage is TRBV5-1 and J usage is TRBJ2-1, with TRBD2 as a possible D gene (6 bases). With 2 bases removed from V and 5 bases from J, the gap between germline ends came to 14 bases. Germline V gene lookup returns CDR1 SGHRS and CDR2 YFSETQ. This CDR3 region has 15 residues. CDR3 loop: CASSFERRGNNEQFF. The CDR3 bases are TGCGCCAGCAGCTTTGAGCGGAGGGGAAACAATGAGCAGTTCTTC. The whole variable domain, filled in from reference TRBV5-1 and TRBJ2-1, reads KAGVTQTPRYLIKTRGQQVTLSCSPISGHRSVSWYQQTPGQGLQFLFEYFSETQRNKGNFPGRFSGRQFSNSRSEMNVSTLELGDSALYLCASSFERRGNNEQFFGPGTRLTVL.

The chain couples TRBV4-1 to TRBJ2-7; no clear D gene. The V and J ends lost 5 bases and 2 bases respectively, with 7 bases between them. Germline V gene sequence: CDR1 MGHRA, CDR2 YSYEKL. The CDR3 extends over 12 amino acids. In DNA, the CDR3 is TGCGCCAGCAGCTTACCCGCCTACGAGCAGTACTTC. Its translation: CASSLPAYEQYF.

In nucleotides, the CDR3 is TGTGCCAGCTCTAGAGGCTTGGGCGGGAGTACAGATACGCAGTATTTT. This gives the protein CASSRGLGGSTDTQYF. This chain connects TRBV18 to TRBJ2-3; 7 bases are shared with TRBD2. Germline V gene lookup returns CDR1 KGHSH and CDR2 LQKENI. The V and J ends lost 6 bases and 3 bases, in that order; junction bases with no gene match: 12. The CDR3 length is 16 residues.

The chain links TRBV7-9 to TRBJ1-2; possible D gene TRBD1, 5 bases. The CDR3 contains 15 residues. The V end lost 1 base, the J end lost 3 bases, and 12 bases lay between the germline ends. The germline gives CDR1 SEHNR, CDR2 FQNEAQ (reference sequence). CDR3 bases: TGTGCCAGCAGCTTAGAGGCCGGGACGGACTATGGCTACACCTTC. Protein: CASSLEAGTDYGYTF.

A word on this clone: Other DNA sequences within the sample encode an identical CDR3. The gene calls are TRBV5-1 and TRBJ2-3; D remains unclear. The CDR3 is 14 amino acids. CDR1 is SGHRS and CDR2 is YFSETQ in the germline V gene. The V end lost 0 bases, the J end lost 0 bases, and 5 bases lay between the germline ends. The CDR3 DNA reads as TGCGCCAGCAGCTTGGCTCAGAGCACAGATACGCAGTATTTT. As protein: CASSLAQSTDTQYF. Combining the CDR3 with reference TRBV5-1 and TRBJ2-3 gives the whole variable domain KAGVTQTPRYLIKTRGQQVTLSCSPISGHRSVSWYQQTPGQGLQFLFEYFSETQRNKGNFPGRFSGRQFSNSRSEMNVSTLELGDSALYLCASSLAQSTDTQYFGPGTRLTVL.

The chain recombines TRBV7-9 with TRBJ2-1; D is uncertain. The CDR3 is made up of 16 amino acids. Germline assignment: CDR1 SEHNR and CDR2 FQNEAQ (reference sequence). V lost 1 base, J lost 0 bases, and 10 bases lay in between. The CDR3 here is CASSLGQRSSYNEQFF. DNA for the CDR3: TGTGCCAGCAGCTTAGGGCAGAGGAGCTCCTACAATGAGCAGTTCTTC.

The V call is TRBV10-3, the J call TRBJ2-7; 9 bases are shared with TRBD1. V was clipped by 3 bases and J by 0 bases; unmatched bases: 15. This CDR3 contains 19 residues. Germline loops: CDR1 ENHRY, CDR2 SYGVKD. CDR3 DNA sequence: TGTGCCATCAGTGACTTCGTCGGAAACAGGGGGCTCAGCTCCTACGAGCAGTACTTC. Translating gives CAISDFVGNRGLSSYEQYF.